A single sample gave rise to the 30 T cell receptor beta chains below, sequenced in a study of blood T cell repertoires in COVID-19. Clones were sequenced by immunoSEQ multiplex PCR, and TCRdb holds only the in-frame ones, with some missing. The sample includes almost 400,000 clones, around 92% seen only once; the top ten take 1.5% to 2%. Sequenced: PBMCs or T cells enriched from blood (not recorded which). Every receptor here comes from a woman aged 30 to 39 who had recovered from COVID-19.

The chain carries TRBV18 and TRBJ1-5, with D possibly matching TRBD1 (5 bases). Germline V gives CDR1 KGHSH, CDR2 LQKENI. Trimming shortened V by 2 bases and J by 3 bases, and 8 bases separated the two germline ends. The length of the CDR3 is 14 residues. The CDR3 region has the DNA TGTGCCAGCTCACCAGACAGACACAATCAGCCCCAGCATTTT. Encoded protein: CASSPDRHNQPQHF.

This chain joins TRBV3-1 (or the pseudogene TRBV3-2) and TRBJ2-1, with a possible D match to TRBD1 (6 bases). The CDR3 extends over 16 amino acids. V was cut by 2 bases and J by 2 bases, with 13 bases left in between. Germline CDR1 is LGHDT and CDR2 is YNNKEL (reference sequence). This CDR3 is CASSQMGRGAYNEQFF. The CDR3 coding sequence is TGTGCCAGCAGCCAAATGGGCAGGGGTGCCTACAATGAGCAGTTCTTC.

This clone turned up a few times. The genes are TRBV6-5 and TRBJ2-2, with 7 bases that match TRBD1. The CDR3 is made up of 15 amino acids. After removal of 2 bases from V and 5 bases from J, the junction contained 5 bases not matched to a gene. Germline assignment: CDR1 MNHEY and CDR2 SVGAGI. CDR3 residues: CASSYIRGLTGELFF. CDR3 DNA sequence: TGTGCCAGCAGTTACATTAGGGGGCTAACCGGGGAGCTGTTTTTT.

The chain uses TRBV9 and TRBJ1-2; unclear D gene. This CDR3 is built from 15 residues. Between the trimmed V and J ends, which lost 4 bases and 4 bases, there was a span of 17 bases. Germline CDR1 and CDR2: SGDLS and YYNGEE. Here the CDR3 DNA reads TGTGCCAGCAGCCCTAAGATGGTTTTAAGCTATGGCTACACCTTC. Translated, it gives CASSPKMVLSYGYTF.

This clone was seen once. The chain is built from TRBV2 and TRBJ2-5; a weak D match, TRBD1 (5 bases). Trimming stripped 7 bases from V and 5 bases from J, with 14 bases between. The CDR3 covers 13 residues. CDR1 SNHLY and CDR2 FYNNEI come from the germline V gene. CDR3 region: CASTLVRGETQYF. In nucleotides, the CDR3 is TGTGCCAGCACCCTCGTTAGGGGTGAGACCCAGTACTTC.

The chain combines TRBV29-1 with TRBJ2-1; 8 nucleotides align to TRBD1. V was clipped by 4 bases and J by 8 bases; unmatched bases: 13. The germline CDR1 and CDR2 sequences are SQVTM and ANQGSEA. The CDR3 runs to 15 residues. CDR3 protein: CSVAAGQGHPYEQFF. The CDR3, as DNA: TGCAGCGTTGCCGCCGGACAGGGCCACCCCTATGAGCAGTTCTTC.

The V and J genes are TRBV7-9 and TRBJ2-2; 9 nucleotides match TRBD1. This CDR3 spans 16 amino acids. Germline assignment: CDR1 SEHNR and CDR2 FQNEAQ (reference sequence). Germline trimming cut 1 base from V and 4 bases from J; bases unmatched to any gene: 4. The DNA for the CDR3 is TGTGCCAGCAGCTTAGAACAGGGGGCGCGCACCGGGGAGCTGTTTTTT. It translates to CASSLEQGARTGELFF.

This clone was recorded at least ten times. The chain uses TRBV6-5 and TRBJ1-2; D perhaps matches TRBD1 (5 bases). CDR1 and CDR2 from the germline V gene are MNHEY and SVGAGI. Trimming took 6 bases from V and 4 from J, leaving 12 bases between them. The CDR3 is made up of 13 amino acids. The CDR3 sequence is CASRRQSPYGYTF. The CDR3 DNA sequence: TGTGCCAGCAGGCGACAGTCTCCCTATGGCTACACCTTC.

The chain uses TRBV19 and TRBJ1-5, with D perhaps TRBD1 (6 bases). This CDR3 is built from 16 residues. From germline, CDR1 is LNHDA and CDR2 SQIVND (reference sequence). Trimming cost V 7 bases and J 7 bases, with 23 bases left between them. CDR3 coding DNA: TGTGCCAGTACCGTAAGAGGGGGTCCTGGCAGACAGCCCCAGCATTTT. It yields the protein CASTVRGGPGRQPQHF.

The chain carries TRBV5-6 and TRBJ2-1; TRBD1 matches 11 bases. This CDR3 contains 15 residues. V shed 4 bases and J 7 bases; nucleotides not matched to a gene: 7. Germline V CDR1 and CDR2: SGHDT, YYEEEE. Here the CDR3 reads CASSRTGGAVNEQFF. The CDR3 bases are TGTGCCAGCAGCCGGACAGGGGGCGCGGTGAATGAGCAGTTCTTC.

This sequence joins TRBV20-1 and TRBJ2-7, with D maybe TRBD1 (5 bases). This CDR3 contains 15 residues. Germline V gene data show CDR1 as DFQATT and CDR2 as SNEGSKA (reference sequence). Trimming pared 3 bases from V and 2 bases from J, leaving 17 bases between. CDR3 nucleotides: TGCAGTGCTAGTCGGCCCCAGGGAATCCCCTACGAGCAGTACTTC. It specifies CSASRPQGIPYEQYF.

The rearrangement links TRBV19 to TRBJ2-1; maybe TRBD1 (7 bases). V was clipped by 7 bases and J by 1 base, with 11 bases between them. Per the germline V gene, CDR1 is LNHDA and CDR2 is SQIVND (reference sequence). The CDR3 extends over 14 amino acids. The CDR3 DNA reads TGTGCCAGTAATCAGGGGGGATCCTACAATGAGCAGTTCTTC. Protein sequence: CASNQGGSYNEQFF.

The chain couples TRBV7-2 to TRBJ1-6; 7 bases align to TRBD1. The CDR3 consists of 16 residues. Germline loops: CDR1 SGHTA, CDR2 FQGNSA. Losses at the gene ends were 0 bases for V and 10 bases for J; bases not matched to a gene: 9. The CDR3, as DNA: TGTGCCAGCAGCTTAGCGGCGACAGGGCCATACTCACCCCTCCACTTT. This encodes CASSLAATGPYSPLHF.

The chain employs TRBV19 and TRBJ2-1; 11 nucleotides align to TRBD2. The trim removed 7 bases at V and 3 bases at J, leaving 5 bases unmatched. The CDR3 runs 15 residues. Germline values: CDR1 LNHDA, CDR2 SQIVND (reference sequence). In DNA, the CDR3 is TGTGCCAGTACCATAGCGGGAGGGATCTACAATGAGCAGTTCTTC. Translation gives CASTIAGGIYNEQFF.

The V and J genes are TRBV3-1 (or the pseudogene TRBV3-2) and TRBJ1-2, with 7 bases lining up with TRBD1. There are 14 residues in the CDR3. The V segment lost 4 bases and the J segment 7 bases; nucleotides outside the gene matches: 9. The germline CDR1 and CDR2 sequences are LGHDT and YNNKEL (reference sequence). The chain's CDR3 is CASSPLRGGGGYTF. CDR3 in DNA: TGTGCCAGCAGCCCTTTGAGAGGGGGCGGTGGCTACACCTTC.

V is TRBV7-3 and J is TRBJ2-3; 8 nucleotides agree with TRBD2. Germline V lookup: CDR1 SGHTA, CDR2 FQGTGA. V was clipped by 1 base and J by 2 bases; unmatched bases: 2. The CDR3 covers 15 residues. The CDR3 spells CASSLRGLATDTQYF. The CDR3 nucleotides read TGTGCCAGCAGCTTAAGAGGACTAGCCACAGATACGCAGTATTTT.

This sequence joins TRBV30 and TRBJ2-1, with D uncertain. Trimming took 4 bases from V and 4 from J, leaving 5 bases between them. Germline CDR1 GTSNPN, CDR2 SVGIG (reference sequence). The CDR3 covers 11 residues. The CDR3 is CAWNWYNEQFF. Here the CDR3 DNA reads TGTGCCTGGAACTGGTACAATGAGCAGTTCTTC. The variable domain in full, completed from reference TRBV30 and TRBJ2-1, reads SQTIHQWPATLVQPVGSPLSLECTVEGTSNPNLYWYRQAAGRGLQLLFYSVGIGQISSEVPQNLSASRPQDRQFILSSKKLLLSDSGFYLCAWNWYNEQFFGPGTRLTVL.

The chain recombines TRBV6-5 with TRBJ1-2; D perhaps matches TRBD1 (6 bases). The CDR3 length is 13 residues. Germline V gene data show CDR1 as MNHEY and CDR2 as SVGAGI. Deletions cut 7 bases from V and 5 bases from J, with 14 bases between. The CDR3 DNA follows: TGTGCCAGCAATCAGCTTAGGGGGTATGGCTACACCTTC. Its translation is CASNQLRGYGYTF.

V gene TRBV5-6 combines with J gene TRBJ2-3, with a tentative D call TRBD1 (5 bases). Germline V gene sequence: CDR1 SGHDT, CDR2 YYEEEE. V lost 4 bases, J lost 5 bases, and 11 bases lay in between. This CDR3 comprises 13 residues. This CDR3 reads CASSLRGRDTQYF. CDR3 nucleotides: TGTGCCAGCAGCCTAAGGGGCAGAGATACGCAGTATTTT.

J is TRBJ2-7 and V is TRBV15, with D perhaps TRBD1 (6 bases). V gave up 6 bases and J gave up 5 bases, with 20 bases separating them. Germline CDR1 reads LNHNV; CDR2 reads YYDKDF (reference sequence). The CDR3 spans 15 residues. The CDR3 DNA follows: TGTGCCACCAGTCATGTCAGGGGAGTTAAAGACGAGCAGTACTTC. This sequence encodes CATSHVRGVKDEQYF.

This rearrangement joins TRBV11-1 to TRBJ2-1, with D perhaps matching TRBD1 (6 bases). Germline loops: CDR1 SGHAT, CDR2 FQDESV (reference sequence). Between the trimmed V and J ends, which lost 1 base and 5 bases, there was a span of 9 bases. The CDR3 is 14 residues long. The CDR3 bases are TGTGCCAGCAGCTTAGGGGACACTGACAATGAGCAGTTCTTC. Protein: CASSLGDTDNEQFF.

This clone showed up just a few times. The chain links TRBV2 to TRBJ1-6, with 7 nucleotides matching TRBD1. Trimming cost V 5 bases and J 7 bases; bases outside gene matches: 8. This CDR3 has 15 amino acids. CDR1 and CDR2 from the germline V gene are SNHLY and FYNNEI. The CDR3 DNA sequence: TGTGCCAGCAGTTCGGACAGGCGCTCGAATTCACCCCTCCACTTT. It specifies CASSSDRRSNSPLHF.

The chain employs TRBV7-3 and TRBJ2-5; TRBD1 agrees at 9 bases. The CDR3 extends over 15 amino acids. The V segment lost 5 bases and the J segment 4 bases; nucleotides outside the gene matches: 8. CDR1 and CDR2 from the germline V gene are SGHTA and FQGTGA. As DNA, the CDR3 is TGTGCCAGCAGCCAGGGACAGGGAGGGTTAGAGACCCAGTACTTC. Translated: CASSQGQGGLETQYF.

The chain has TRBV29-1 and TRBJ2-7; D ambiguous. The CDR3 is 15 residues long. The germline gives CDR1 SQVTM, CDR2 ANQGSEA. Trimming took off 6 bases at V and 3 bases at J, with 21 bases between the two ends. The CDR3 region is CSVGKSYGTDYEQYF. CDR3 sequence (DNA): TGCAGCGTCGGAAAGTCGTACGGCACAGACTACGAGCAGTACTTC.

The CDR3 protein is CASGLRGQSTDTQYF. The CDR3 DNA is TGTGCTAGTGGTTTACGCGGACAGAGCACAGATACGCAGTATTTT. J is TRBJ2-3 and V is TRBV12-5, with D possibly TRBD1 on 6 matching bases. Germline V CDR1 and CDR2: LGHNT, FRNRAP. Trimming stripped 3 bases from V and 0 bases from J, with 10 bases between. The CDR3 runs 15 residues.

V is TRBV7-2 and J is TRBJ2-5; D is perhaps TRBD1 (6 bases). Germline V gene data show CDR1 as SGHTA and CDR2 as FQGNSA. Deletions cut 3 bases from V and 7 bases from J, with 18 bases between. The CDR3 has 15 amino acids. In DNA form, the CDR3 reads TGTGCCAGCAGCTTTGGTCCTCACGAAGGGGGGACCCAGTACTTC. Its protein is CASSFGPHEGGTQYF.

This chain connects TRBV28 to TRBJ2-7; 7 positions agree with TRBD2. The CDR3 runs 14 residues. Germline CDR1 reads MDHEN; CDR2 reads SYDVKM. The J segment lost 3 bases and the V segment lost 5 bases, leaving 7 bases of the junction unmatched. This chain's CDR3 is CASSKRDYFYEQYF. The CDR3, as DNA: TGTGCCAGCAGTAAACGGGACTACTTCTACGAGCAGTACTTC.

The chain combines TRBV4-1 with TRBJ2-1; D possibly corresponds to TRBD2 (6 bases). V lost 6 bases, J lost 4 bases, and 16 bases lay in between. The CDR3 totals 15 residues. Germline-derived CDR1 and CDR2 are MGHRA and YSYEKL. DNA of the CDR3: TGCGCCAGCAGTCCCGACCGGGGGAATTACAATGAGCAGTTCTTC. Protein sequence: CASSPDRGNYNEQFF.

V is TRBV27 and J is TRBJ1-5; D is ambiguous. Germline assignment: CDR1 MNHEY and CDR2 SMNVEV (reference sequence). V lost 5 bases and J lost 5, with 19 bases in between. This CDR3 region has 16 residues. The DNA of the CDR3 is TGTGCCAGCAGTCCGCACCTGGGGAACGGGGATCAGCCCCAGCATTTT. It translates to CASSPHLGNGDQPQHF.

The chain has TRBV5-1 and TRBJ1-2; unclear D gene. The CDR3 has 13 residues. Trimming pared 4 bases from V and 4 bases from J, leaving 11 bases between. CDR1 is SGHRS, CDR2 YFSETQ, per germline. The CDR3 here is CASSPEGSYGYTF. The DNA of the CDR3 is TGCGCCAGCAGCCCGGAGGGCAGCTATGGCTACACCTTC.